Following are 2 T cell receptor beta chains from one sample sequenced in a study of CD8+CD57+ T cells in acquired aplastic anemia. Profiling that covered TCR beta VDJ and CDR3 relied on genomic DNA as its template. MiXCR, run by TCRdb on the reads, gives a single entry per CDR3 protein. The sample has about 160,000 distinct CDR3 sequences, around 45% seen once. The material sequenced was sorted CD4+, CD8+, or CD8+CD57+ T cells (not recorded which) from PBMCs. All receptors derive from a human donor in good health.

This clonotype was found a few times. This chain joins TRBV10-2 and TRBJ2-5; D is possibly TRBD1 or TRBD2 (5 bases each). CDR3 length: 16 residues. In germline, CDR1 is WSHSY, CDR2 SAAADI. V lost 5 bases and J 0 bases, leaving 16 bases between the germline ends. The CDR3 here is CASSYLSGRNQETQYF. In nucleotides, the CDR3 is TGCGCCAGCAGTTATCTTTCGGGACGGAACCAAGAGACCCAGTACTTC.

The chain employs TRBV2 and TRBJ1-3; the match to TRBD1 covers 8 bases. CDR1 and CDR2 (germline): SNHLY, FYNNEI. This CDR3 contains 13 residues. After removal of 5 bases from V and 4 bases from J, the junction contained 1 base not matched to a gene. Here the CDR3 DNA reads TGTGCCAGCAGTCGGACAGGGGGAAACACCATATATTTT. Translating it yields CASSRTGGNTIYF.